Below, 31 T cell receptor beta chains from the same sample are listed, as sequenced in a study of OX40 agonist ivuxolimab in advanced cancers. TCRdb keeps only in-frame clones here, not all; method: immunoSEQ multiplex PCR. The sample holds tens of thousands of clones, over 85% seen once. This specimen consisted of CD4+ or CD8+ T cells sorted from blood, obtained in a trial of the OX40 agonist ivuxolimab. The receptors stem from an adult with an advanced solid tumor such as melanoma, head and neck, liver or kidney cancer.

The chain carries TRBV9 and TRBJ2-7, with a tentative D call TRBD1 (5 bases). The V gene's germline CDR1 is SGDLS and CDR2 YYNGEE. The V and J ends lost 0 bases and 6 bases respectively, with 16 bases between them. The CDR3 length is 15 residues. The CDR3 reads CASSVGSRDNGEQYF. CDR3 in DNA: TGTGCCAGCAGCGTAGGGAGCAGGGATAATGGCGAGCAGTACTTC. The entire variable domain, with the rest obtained from reference TRBV9 and TRBJ2-7, is as follows: DSGVTQTPKHLITATGQRVTLRCSPRSGDLSVYWYQQSLDQGLQFLIQYYNGEERAKGNILERFSAQQFPDLHSELNLSSLELGDSALYFCASSVGSRDNGEQYFGPGTRLTVT.

V is TRBV7-6 and J is TRBJ1-1; D is undetermined. Trimming stripped 1 base from V and 3 bases from J, with 6 bases between. The germline CDR1 and CDR2 sequences are SGHVS and FNYEAQ. The CDR3 extends over 13 amino acids. The CDR3 nucleotides read TGTGCCAGCAGCTTAGGGGTTCACACTGAAGCTTTCTTT. Translating gives CASSLGVHTEAFF.

The V call is TRBV27, the J call TRBJ2-3; the D is unclear. The V end lost 5 bases, the J end lost 2 bases, and 8 bases lay between the germline ends. The germline V gene has CDR1 MNHEY and CDR2 SMNVEV (reference sequence). The CDR3 is made up of 13 amino acids. CDR3 in DNA: TGTGCCAGCAGTACTTACTCCACAGATACGCAGTATTTT. Amino acid sequence: CASSTYSTDTQYF.

V and J are TRBV7-9 and TRBJ2-7; D call uncertain. The germline V gene encodes CDR1 SEHNR and CDR2 FQNEAQ (reference sequence). Trimming left V 1 base short and J 6 bases short, with 10 bases between. The CDR3 spans 13 residues. The DNA for the CDR3 is TGTGCCAGCAGCTTAGAGGGTAGGGTCGAGCAGTACTTC. Amino acids: CASSLEGRVEQYF. The whole variable domain, filled in from reference TRBV7-9 and TRBJ2-7, reads DTGVSQNPRHKITKRGQNVTFRCDPISEHNRLYWYRQTLGQGPEFLTYFQNEAQLEKSRLLSDRFSAERPKGSFSTLEIQRTEQGDSAMYLCASSLEGRVEQYFGPGTRLTVT.

CDR3 in amino acids: CATSRGGPTDGYTF. The CDR3 DNA is TGTGCCACCAGCAGAGGCGGCCCGACAGATGGCTACACCTTC. The chain combines TRBV15 with TRBJ1-2, with D maybe TRBD1 (5 bases). Trimming cost V 1 base and J 6 bases, with 12 bases left between them. This CDR3 spans 14 amino acids. Per germline, CDR1 LNHNV and CDR2 YYDKDF (reference sequence).

The V and J genes are TRBV23-1 and TRBJ1-2, with D tentatively TRBD1 (5 bases). TRBV23-1 is recorded as an ORF, its role being uncertain. This CDR3 is 15 amino acids long. Trimming pared 2 bases from V and 7 bases from J, leaving 17 bases between. The CDR3 here is CASSQLWQPGGGYTF. Here the CDR3 DNA reads TGCGCCAGCAGTCAACTCTGGCAGCCGGGGGGTGGCTACACCTTC.

The chain combines TRBV28 with TRBJ1-5; possibly TRBD1 for D (6 bases). CDR1 and CDR2 from the germline V gene are MDHEN and SYDVKM. V was clipped by 3 bases and J by 7 bases, with 16 bases between them. The CDR3 has 15 residues. CDR3 residues: CASSFLKGVEQPQHF. The CDR3, as DNA: TGTGCCAGCAGTTTTTTGAAGGGGGTCGAGCAGCCCCAGCATTTT.

The chain links TRBV7-8 to TRBJ1-3, with TRBD1 matching 9 bases. The trim removed 4 bases at V and 6 bases at J, leaving 4 bases unmatched. This CDR3 region has 14 residues. CDR1 is SGHVS and CDR2 is FQNEAQ in the germline V gene. The CDR3 region is CASSSWTGENTIYF. The DNA of the CDR3 is TGTGCCAGCAGCTCTTGGACAGGGGAAAACACCATATATTTT.

The chain is built from TRBV6-5 and TRBJ2-7; TRBD2 is a possible D gene (6 bases). The germline V and J ends were trimmed by 1 base and 1 base, with 14 bases remaining between them. The CDR3 is made up of 16 amino acids. The germline V gene encodes CDR1 MNHEY and CDR2 SVGAGI. In nucleotides, the CDR3 is TGTGCCAGCAGTTACTGGAGGGGCAGGGCGTCCTACGAGCAGTACTTC. Translation gives CASSYWRGRASYEQYF.

The chain has TRBV29-1 and TRBJ2-1, with 9 bases fitting TRBD2. The CDR3 runs to 15 residues. With 7 bases clipped from V and 3 bases from J, the junction kept 10 bases outside the gene matches. The germline V gene encodes CDR1 SQVTM and CDR2 ANQGSEA. CDR3 loop: CSAPPLAGRYNEQFF. The CDR3 DNA is TGCAGCGCCCCCCCGCTAGCGGGACGCTACAATGAGCAGTTCTTC.

The gene calls are TRBV11-3 and TRBJ1-1; D remains unclear. V lost 1 base, J lost 5 bases, and 8 bases lay in between. This CDR3 comprises 13 residues. CDR1 is SGHNT and CDR2 is YENEEA in the germline V gene. CDR3 residues: CASSLAVGTEAFF. The DNA of the CDR3 is TGTGCCAGCAGCTTAGCCGTCGGGACTGAAGCTTTCTTT.

CDR3 residues: CASSHPGTENTEAFF. The DNA for the CDR3 is TGTGCCAGCAGTCACCCAGGGACAGAGAACACTGAAGCTTTCTTT. The rearrangement links TRBV6-6 to TRBJ1-1; 7 nucleotides agree with TRBD1. After removal of 5 bases from V and 1 base from J, the junction contained 7 bases not matched to a gene. The V gene's germline CDR1 is MNHNY and CDR2 SVGAGI (reference sequence). The CDR3 sequence is 15 residues long.

The chain is built from TRBV5-4 and TRBJ2-7; D call uncertain. CDR3 size: 15 residues. Deletions cut 0 bases from V and 2 bases from J, with 12 bases between. CDR1 SGHNT and CDR2 YYREEE come from the germline V gene (reference sequence). Here the CDR3 DNA reads TGTGCCAGCAGCTTGGGCCCAGGAGAGACCTACGAGCAGTACTTC. It specifies CASSLGPGETYEQYF.

The rearrangement links TRBV28 to TRBJ1-1, with D hard to call. The germline V and J ends were trimmed by 3 bases and 4 bases, with 12 bases remaining between them. The CDR3 has 14 residues. Germline V gene data show CDR1 as MDHEN and CDR2 as SYDVKM. CDR3 sequence reads: CASSFLPGGTEAFF. Written as DNA, the CDR3 is TGTGCCAGCAGTTTCCTCCCCGGCGGCACTGAAGCTTTCTTT. Variable domain in full (rest from reference TRBV28 and TRBJ1-1): DVKVTQSSRYLVKRTGEKVFLECVQDMDHENMFWYRQDPGLGLRLIYFSYDVKMKEKGDIPEGYSVSREKKERFSLILESASTNQTSMYLCASSFLPGGTEAFFGQGTRLTVV.

This chain joins TRBV28 and TRBJ1-1; unclear D gene. Germline-derived CDR1 and CDR2 are MDHEN and SYDVKM. CDR3 length equals 14 residues. Trimming removed 4 bases from V and 3 bases from J, with 12 bases in between. Written as DNA, the CDR3 is TGTGCCAGCAGTTCCCTTGGACGGTACACTGAAGCTTTCTTT. This encodes CASSSLGRYTEAFF.

The chain recombines TRBV7-9 with TRBJ1-1, with D uncertain. The V end was cut by 4 bases, the J end by 1 base, with 7 bases between. The CDR3 contains 13 residues. Germline values: CDR1 SEHNR, CDR2 FQNEAQ (reference sequence). The CDR3, as DNA: TGTGCCAGCAGCTCGGACCCGAACACTGAAGCTTTCTTT. It specifies CASSSDPNTEAFF.

The rearrangement uses TRBV7-2 and TRBJ2-7; TRBD2 matches 8 bases. V shed 1 base and J 2 bases; nucleotides not matched to a gene: 4. The CDR3 is 15 amino acids. Per the germline V gene, CDR1 is SGHTA and CDR2 is FQGNSA. CDR3 protein: CASSLGLAPTYEQYF. The CDR3 bases are TGTGCCAGCAGCTTAGGACTAGCGCCAACCTACGAGCAGTACTTC.

This clone was detected once. This chain uses TRBV7-8 with TRBJ1-5; TRBD1 matches 7 bases. The CDR3 length is 16 residues. The junction had 11 bases not matched to a gene; V was cut back by 4 bases and J by 5 bases. Per the germline V gene, CDR1 is SGHVS and CDR2 is FQNEAQ. CDR3 bases: TGTGCCAGCAGCTCCCGGGACAGCTTAACCCATCAGCCCCAGCATTTT. This gives the protein CASSSRDSLTHQPQHF.

The chain is built from TRBV9 and TRBJ2-7; D unresolved. Per germline, CDR1 SGDLS and CDR2 YYNGEE. The CDR3 loop spans 14 amino acids. Trimming cost V 0 bases and J 4 bases, with 11 bases left between them. This CDR3 reads CASSVGYSGYEQYF. The CDR3 nucleotides are TGTGCCAGCAGCGTAGGCTACAGTGGTTACGAGCAGTACTTC. The whole variable domain, remainder taken from reference TRBV9 and TRBJ2-7, is DSGVTQTPKHLITATGQRVTLRCSPRSGDLSVYWYQQSLDQGLQFLIQYYNGEERAKGNILERFSAQQFPDLHSELNLSSLELGDSALYFCASSVGYSGYEQYFGPGTRLTVT.

Turning to this clone: One junction end disagrees with the germline gene, perhaps due to a read error. This CDR3 reads CSGESRGEYNEQFF. The CDR3 region has the DNA TGCAGCGGTGAAAGCAGGGGGGAGTACAATGAGCAGTTCTTC. The V and J genes are TRBV29-1 and TRBJ2-1, with D maybe TRBD1 (7 bases). Germline lookup yields CDR1 SQVTM and CDR2 ANQGSEA. This CDR3 has 14 residues.

The chain combines TRBV4-1 with TRBJ1-2, with 11 bases lining up with TRBD1. Germline CDR1 reads MGHRA; CDR2 reads YSYEKL. V was pared by 4 bases and J by 13 bases, with 14 bases of the junction left unmatched. The CDR3 has 15 amino acids. The chain's CDR3 is CASSPGQGARITFTF. For the CDR3, the DNA is TGCGCCAGCAGCCCCGGACAGGGGGCGCGAATAACCTTCACCTTC.

This chain links TRBV19 with TRBJ2-7, with TRBD2 matching over 9 bases. The CDR3 extends over 16 amino acids. The V gene end was trimmed by 3 bases and the J gene end by 2 bases; junction bases not matched to a gene: 8. Germline V gene data show CDR1 as LNHDA and CDR2 as SQIVND (reference sequence). The DNA of the CDR3 is TGTGCCAGTAGTATTGAGGGGATAGCGGGGGCCTACGAGCAGTACTTC. Translated: CASSIEGIAGAYEQYF.

The chain employs TRBV4-3 and TRBJ1-2; D gene unclear. Germline loops: CDR1 LGHNA, CDR2 YSLEER. This CDR3 has 13 amino acids. V lost 1 base and J 3 bases, leaving 6 bases between the germline ends. The CDR3 DNA reads TGCGCCAGCAGCCAAGGGAGGGACTATGGCTACACCTTC. It encodes CASSQGRDYGYTF.

The V gene is TRBV7-9, the J gene TRBJ1-1; 9 bases map to TRBD1. The CDR3 loop spans 13 amino acids. J lost 4 bases, V lost 4 bases, and 1 base had no gene match. Per the germline V gene, CDR1 is SEHNR and CDR2 is FQNEAQ (reference sequence). This CDR3 is CASSWTGVTEAFF. The CDR3 DNA reads TGTGCCAGCAGCTGGACAGGGGTCACTGAAGCTTTCTTT. Based on the CDR3 plus reference TRBV7-9 and TRBJ1-1, the full variable domain is DTGVSQNPRHKITKRGQNVTFRCDPISEHNRLYWYRQTLGQGPEFLTYFQNEAQLEKSRLLSDRFSAERPKGSFSTLEIQRTEQGDSAMYLCASSWTGVTEAFFGQGTRLTVV.

This clone has just one count. This chain links TRBV6-1 with TRBJ1-1; D is possibly TRBD1 (5 bases). V lost 5 bases and J 10 bases, leaving 11 bases between the germline ends. Germline CDR1 reads MNHNS; CDR2 reads SASEGT. This CDR3 region has 11 residues. In DNA, the CDR3 is TGTGCCAGCAGTTATGCTGGGGGAGCTTTCTTT. Translation gives CASSYAGGAFF.

This chain connects TRBV2 to TRBJ2-7, with 8 bases fitting TRBD2. This CDR3 has 15 amino acids. With 3 bases clipped from V and 2 bases from J, the junction kept 6 bases outside the gene matches. Looked up from germline, CDR1 is SNHLY and CDR2 is FYNNEI. The DNA of the CDR3 is TGTGCCAGCAGTGAGCCAGCGGGGGTTACCTACGAGCAGTACTTC. Amino acids: CASSEPAGVTYEQYF.

Worth noting for this clone: One end of the junction is discordant with germline, which a read error may explain. The chain has TRBV11-2 and TRBJ2-1, with D possibly TRBD2 on 7 matching bases. The CDR3 length is 18 residues. In germline, CDR1 is SGHAT, CDR2 FQNNGV. The CDR3 coding sequence is TGCGCCAGCAGCCACTTCTTATTGGCGGGGGACACCTACAATGAGCAGTTCTTC. Translated, it gives CASSHFLLAGDTYNEQFF. The full variable domain, rest sourced from reference TRBV11-2 and TRBJ2-1, is EAGVAQSPRYKIIEKRQSVAFWCNPISGHATLYWYQQILGQGPKLLIQFQNNGVVDDSQLPKDRFSAERLKGVDSTLKIQPAKLEDSAVYLCASSHFLLAGDTYNEQFFGPGTRLTVL.

This chain uses TRBV5-6 with TRBJ2-7, with TRBD1 identical over 8 bases. The J segment lost 6 bases and the V segment lost 7 bases, leaving 18 bases of the junction unmatched. The CDR3 loop spans 16 amino acids. Germline values: CDR1 SGHDT, CDR2 YYEEEE. The chain's CDR3 is CASADLQGALSAEQYF. The DNA of the CDR3 is TGTGCCAGCGCCGATCTTCAGGGGGCTCTTTCCGCCGAGCAGTACTTC.

This clone appeared a single time. V gene TRBV9 combines with J gene TRBJ2-3, with a tentative D call TRBD1 (6 bases). Trimming removed 0 bases from V and 1 base from J, with 12 bases in between. The CDR3 has 16 residues. Germline V gives CDR1 SGDLS, CDR2 YYNGEE. CDR3 amino acids: CASSVEGEHGTDTQYF. The CDR3 coding sequence is TGTGCCAGCAGCGTAGAGGGGGAGCACGGCACAGATACGCAGTATTTT.

The chain links TRBV10-3 to TRBJ1-1, with TRBD1 matching over 7 bases. This CDR3 is built from 13 residues. V shed 2 bases, J shed 4 bases, and the junction held 1 base outside the gene matches. CDR1 ENHRY and CDR2 SYGVKD come from the germline V gene. CDR3 region: CAISETGATEAFF. The CDR3 nucleotides read TGTGCCATCAGTGAGACAGGGGCCACTGAAGCTTTCTTT.

This chain uses TRBV5-5 with TRBJ2-2; a possible D gene is TRBD2 (5 bases). The CDR3 is 15 amino acids. Germline V gene lookup returns CDR1 SGHKS and CDR2 YYEKEE (reference sequence). V gave up 2 bases and J gave up 1 base, with 9 bases separating them. The CDR3 protein is CASSLLGRNTGELFF. CDR3 in DNA: TGTGCCAGCAGCTTACTAGGGAGGAACACCGGGGAGCTGTTTTTT.